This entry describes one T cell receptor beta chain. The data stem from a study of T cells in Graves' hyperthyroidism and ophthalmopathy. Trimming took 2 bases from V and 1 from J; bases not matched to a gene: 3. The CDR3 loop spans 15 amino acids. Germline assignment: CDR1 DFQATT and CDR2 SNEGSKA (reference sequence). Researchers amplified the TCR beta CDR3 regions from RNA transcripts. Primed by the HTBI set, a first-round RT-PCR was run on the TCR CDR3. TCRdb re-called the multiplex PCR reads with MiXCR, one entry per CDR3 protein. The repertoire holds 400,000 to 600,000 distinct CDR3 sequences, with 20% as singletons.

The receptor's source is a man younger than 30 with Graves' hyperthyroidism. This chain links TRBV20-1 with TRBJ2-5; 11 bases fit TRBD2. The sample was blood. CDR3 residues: CSARLAGGPQETQYF. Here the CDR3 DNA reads TGCAGTGCTAGACTAGCGGGAGGTCCCCAAGAGACCCAGTACTTC.